This paragraph covers one T cell receptor (beta chain) sequence. Authors' processing steps: How many nucleated cells were present was estimated from reference gene primer amplification. Repertoires were generated with immunoSEQ multiplex PCR, while TCRdb's copy carries only in-frame clones and drops some. V and J calls and clone size are those listed in that table; D and trimming were worked out from the DNA. Of 250,000 to 350,000 clones listed, around 85% were seen once; the top ten hold about 1.5%. CDR3 size: 14 residues. V lost 6 bases to trimming and J lost 7 bases; unmatched junction nucleotides: 8. CDR1 and CDR2 from the germline V gene are MNHEY and SVGEGT. This sample is drawn from a study of blood T cell repertoires in COVID-19.

Input material: peripheral blood. The J gene is TRBJ2-4, the V gene TRBV6-2 or TRBV6-3; 8 bases are shared with TRBD1. The TCR comes from a human donor with COVID-19, enrolled during active disease. The donor label of this sample is uncertain. CDR3 protein: CASSLGQVGNIQYF. CDR3 bases: TGTGCCAGCAGCCTGGGACAGGTGGGGAACATTCAGTACTTC.